This passage covers 15 T cell receptor beta chains from one sample sequenced in a study of blood T cells in healthy people across ages. A sample-barcoded 5' primer and a J-beta primer mix were used in a second PCR of roughly 6 to 11 cycles. MiXCR, applied by TCRdb to the 5' RACE reads, yields one record per CDR3 protein. The table records 850,000 to 950,000 distinct CDR3 sequences, around 30% of them present only once. Sequences were obtained from blood. All receptors come from an elderly woman in good health.

This chain links TRBV4-1 with TRBJ2-3; 11 bases align to TRBD1. J gave up 0 bases and V 6 bases, and 5 bases lay outside the gene matches. The CDR3 sequence is 16 residues long. Germline V gene data show CDR1 as MGHRA and CDR2 as YSYEKL. The CDR3 bases are TGCGCCAGCAGACGGACAGGGGGCCGTAGCACAGATACGCAGTATTTT. This encodes CASRRTGGRSTDTQYF.

Concerning this clonotype itself: A read error is possible here, since a much larger clone lies one base away. This chain connects TRBV27 to TRBJ1-1; D ambiguous. In germline, CDR1 is MNHEY, CDR2 SMNVEV (reference sequence). Trimming shortened V by 4 bases and J by 1 base, and 10 bases separated the two germline ends. The CDR3 runs 14 residues. The CDR3 loop reads CASSSFDGNTEAFF. The CDR3 DNA follows: TGTGCCAGCAGTTCGTTCGACGGGAACACTGAAGCTTTCTTT.

A word on this clonotype: With a much larger clone just one base away, this may be a read error. The chain uses TRBV27 and TRBJ2-3; TRBD1 is a possible D gene (5 bases). The CDR3 covers 14 residues. Looked up from germline, CDR1 is MNHEY and CDR2 is SMNVEV (reference sequence). The CDR3 DNA reads TGTGCCAGCAGAAGTGAAACGAGCACAGGTACGCAGTATTTT. It yields the protein CASRSETSTGTQYF.

Worth noting for this clonotype: The junction does not match germline at one end; this may be a read error. In nucleotides, the CDR3 is TGCGCCAGCAGCTTGCGGGCCGTAGGGGACTTCCCCTACGAGCGGTACTTC. Encoded protein: CASSLRAVGDFPYERYF. The gene calls are TRBV5-1 and TRBJ2-7, with D perhaps matching TRBD2 (6 bases). CDR1 is SGHRS and CDR2 is YFSETQ in the germline V gene. This CDR3 comprises 17 residues.

The chain carries TRBV7-9 and TRBJ1-2; TRBD1 is a possible D gene (6 bases). The CDR3 runs to 15 residues. The ends were cut back, 5 bases at V and 7 bases at J, with 20 bases in the middle. Germline V gene sequence: CDR1 SEHNR, CDR2 FQNEAQ (reference sequence). Here the CDR3 reads CASSPPTGRIGGYTF. Written as DNA, the CDR3 is TGTGCCAGCAGCCCGCCGACAGGACGGATTGGTGGCTACACCTTC.

This clonotype showed up many times. The CDR3 spells CASSSGDYGYTF. CDR3 bases: TGTGCCAGCAGTTCAGGGGACTATGGCTACACCTTC. V gene TRBV7-9 combines with J gene TRBJ1-2, with D perhaps matching TRBD1 (6 bases). The V end was cut by 6 bases, the J end by 3 bases, with 8 bases between. The CDR3 loop spans 12 amino acids. Per the germline V gene, CDR1 is SEHNR and CDR2 is FQNEAQ (reference sequence).

This clonotype appeared a few times. The genes are TRBV6-5 and TRBJ2-4; 9 bases agree with TRBD1. V trimming: 6 bases; J trimming: 5 bases; junction bases outside the gene matches: 8. The CDR3 totals 15 residues. Germline assignment: CDR1 MNHEY and CDR2 SVGAGI. The CDR3 nucleotides are TGTGCCAGCAGCCTGGGACAGGGCGGGCAAAACATTCAGTACTTC. It codes for CASSLGQGGQNIQYF.

A remark on this clonotype: One end of the junction is discordant with germline, which a read error may explain. In DNA, the CDR3 is TGTGCCAGCAGTGGGGCCGGGACAGGGGTTGCAACTAGTGAAAAACTGTTTTTT. Its translation: CASSGAGTGVATSEKLFF. The chain combines TRBV2 with TRBJ1-4, with 10 bases aligning to TRBD1. Germline V gives CDR1 SNHLY, CDR2 FYNNEI. This CDR3 is 18 amino acids long.

Comments on this clonotype: A much larger clone is a single base away; this may be a read error. The rearrangement uses TRBV11-2 and TRBJ1-2; tentative D call: TRBD1 (6 bases). Germline loops: CDR1 SGHAT, CDR2 FQNNGV. This CDR3 is 14 amino acids long. The CDR3, as DNA: TGTACCAGCAGACAGGACAGTGTTAACTATGGCTACACCTTC. This gives the protein CTSRQDSVNYGYTF.

Only a few counts were recorded for this clonotype. The germline gene is not matched at one end of the junction; a read error may be the cause. The chain employs TRBV5-1 and TRBJ2-3, with D possibly being TRBD1 or TRBD2 (6 bases each). The CDR3 runs to 15 residues. CDR1 is SGHRS, CDR2 YFSETQ, per germline. As DNA, the CDR3 is TGCGCCAGCACCTTGTCCCCGGGGGCGGCAGATACGCAGTATTTT. Translation gives CASTLSPGAADTQYF.

In its sample, this clonotype was seen many times. V usage is TRBV3-1 and J usage is TRBJ2-1; D assignment may be TRBD1 or TRBD2 (5 bases each). The V and J ends lost 3 bases and 7 bases respectively, with 13 bases between them. CDR1 is LGHDT, CDR2 YNNKEL, per germline (reference sequence). The CDR3 length is 14 residues. The CDR3 nucleotides read TGTGCCAGCAGCCAGAGGGGAACGGGGAATGAGCAGTTCTTC. It codes for CASSQRGTGNEQFF.

CDR3 DNA: TGTGCCAGCAGCTTAGTACAGTCGGTCACTTTCTTT. Translation: CASSLVQSVTFF. The rearrangement uses TRBV7-2 and TRBJ1-1; no definite D call. The CDR3 has 12 amino acids. Trimming shortened V by 1 base and J by 12 bases, and 12 bases separated the two germline ends. The germline CDR1 and CDR2 sequences are SGHTA and FQGNSA. Variable domain in full (rest from reference TRBV7-2 and TRBJ1-1): GAGVSQSPSNKVTEKGKDVELRCDPISGHTALYWYRQSLGQGLEFLIYFQGNSAPDKSGLPSDRFSAERTGGSVSTLTIQRTQQEDSAVYLCASSLVQSVTFFGQGTRLTVV.

The CDR3 loop is CASNSTGVETQYF. The CDR3 DNA sequence: TGTGCCAGCAACTCGACAGGGGTAGAGACCCAGTACTTC. The rearrangement links TRBV11-2 to TRBJ2-5; 8 bases align to TRBD1. V shed 7 bases and J 4 bases; nucleotides not matched to a gene: 5. Looked up from germline, CDR1 is SGHAT and CDR2 is FQNNGV. This CDR3 is built from 13 residues.

This clonotype was seen more than once but under ten times. V and J are TRBV9 and TRBJ2-5; 8 bases fit TRBD1. Germline-derived CDR1 and CDR2 are SGDLS and YYNGEE. Trimming cost V 0 bases and J 3 bases; bases outside gene matches: 7. The CDR3 totals 16 residues. CDR3 amino acids: CASSVVSTGAEETQYF. The CDR3 DNA sequence: TGTGCCAGCAGCGTAGTTTCGACAGGGGCGGAAGAGACCCAGTACTTC.

This clonotype was recorded many times. The chain has TRBV20-1 and TRBJ1-5; D not certain. Germline-derived CDR1 and CDR2 are DFQATT and SNEGSKA (reference sequence). Trimming left V 0 bases short and J 4 bases short, with 16 bases between. This CDR3 contains 16 residues. For the CDR3, the DNA is TGCAGTGCTAGAGACCTTGACGCGGCGAGGAATCAGCCCCAGCATTTT. The encoded protein is CSARDLDAARNQPQHF.